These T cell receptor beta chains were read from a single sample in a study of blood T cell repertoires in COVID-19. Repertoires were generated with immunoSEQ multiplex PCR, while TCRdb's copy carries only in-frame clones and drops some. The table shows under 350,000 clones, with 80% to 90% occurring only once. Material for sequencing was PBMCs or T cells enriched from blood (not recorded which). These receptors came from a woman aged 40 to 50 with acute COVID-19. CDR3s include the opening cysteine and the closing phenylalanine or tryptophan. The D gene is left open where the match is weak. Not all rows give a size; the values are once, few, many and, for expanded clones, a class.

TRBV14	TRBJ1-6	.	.	CASSQLSSYNSPLHF	TGTGCCAGCAGCCAATTGAGCTCCTATAATTCACCCCTCCACTTT
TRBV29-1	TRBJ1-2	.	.	CSVPQDNYGYTF	TGCAGCGTTCCACAGGATAACTATGGCTACACCTTC
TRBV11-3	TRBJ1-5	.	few	CASSLYGQAPSNQPQHF	TGTGCCAGCAGCCTATACGGCCAGGCACCTAGCAATCAGCCCCAGCATTTT
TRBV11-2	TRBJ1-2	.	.	CASSLYRPVNYGYTF	TGTGCCAGCAGCTTATACAGACCCGTTAACTATGGCTACACCTTC
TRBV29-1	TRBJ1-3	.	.	CSVAGEKGNTIYF	TGCAGCGTTGCAGGGGAGAAGGGAAACACCATATATTTT
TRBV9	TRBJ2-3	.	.	CASSVGPAGTSTDTQYF	TGTGCCAGCAGCGTAGGGCCTGCGGGAACTAGCACAGATACGCAGTATTTT
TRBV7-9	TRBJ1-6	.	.	CASSLGANSNSPLHF	TGTGCCAGCAGCTTAGGGGCGAATAGTAATTCACCCCTCCACTTT
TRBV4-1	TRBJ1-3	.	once	CASSQGLISGNTIYF	TGCGCCAGCAGCCAAGGACTGATCTCTGGAAACACCATATATTTT
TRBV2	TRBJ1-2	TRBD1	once	CASSGQGGGGYTF	TGTGCCAGCAGCGGACAGGGGGGTGGTGGCTACACCTTC
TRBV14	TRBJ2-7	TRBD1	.	CASSPFRDRGDEQYF	TGTGCCAGCAGCCCCTTCCGGGACAGGGGGGACGAGCAGTACTTC
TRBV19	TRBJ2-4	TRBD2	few	CASSPLRTSGRTIAKNIQYF	TGTGCCAGTAGTCCCCTTCGAACTAGCGGGAGGACCATAGCCAAAAACATTCAGTACTTC
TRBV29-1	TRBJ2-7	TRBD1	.	CSVEVSRGLREQYF	TGCAGCGTTGAAGTCTCCAGGGGGCTTCGGGAGCAGTACTTC
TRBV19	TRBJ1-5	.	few	CATSEAGVGNQPQHF	TGTGCCACTTCCGAAGCAGGGGTTGGCAATCAGCCCCAGCATTTT
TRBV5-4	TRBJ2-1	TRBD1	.	CASSSGQAGDNEQFF	TGTGCCAGCAGCTCGGGACAGGCCGGTGACAATGAGCAGTTCTTC
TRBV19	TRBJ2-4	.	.	CASMGRGGVNIQYF	TGTGCCAGTATGGGTCGGGGTGGGGTAAACATTCAGTACTTC
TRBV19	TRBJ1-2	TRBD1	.	CASSIDHTGGYGYGYTF	TGTGCCAGTAGTATAGATCACACAGGGGGCTACGGCTATGGCTACACCTTC
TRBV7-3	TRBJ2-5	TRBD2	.	CASSLTSGFQETQYF	TGTGCCAGCAGCTTAACTAGCGGGTTCCAAGAGACCCAGTACTTC
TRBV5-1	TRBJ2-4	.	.	CASSLEVARGNIQYF	TGCGCCAGCAGCTTGGAGGTGGCTAGGGGGAACATTCAGTACTTC
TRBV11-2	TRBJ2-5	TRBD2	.	CASSRLAGGSGDQGTQYF	TGTGCCAGCAGCCGACTAGCGGGAGGGTCCGGGGATCAAGGGACCCAGTACTTC
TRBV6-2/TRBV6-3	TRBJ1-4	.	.	CASSYEVATNEKLFF	TGTGCCAGCAGTTACGAGGTTGCAACTAATGAAAAACTGTTTTTT
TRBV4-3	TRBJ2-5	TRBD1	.	CASSQDRTGAETQYF	TGCGCCAGCAGCCAGGACCGGACAGGGGCGGAGACCCAGTACTTC
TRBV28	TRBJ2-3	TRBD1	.	CASRERGHTDTQYF	TGTGCCAGCAGGGAAAGGGGGCATACAGATACGCAGTATTTT
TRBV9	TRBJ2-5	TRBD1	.	CASSVLDRGMSAQETQYF	TGTGCCAGCAGCGTTCTAGACAGGGGGATGAGCGCCCAAGAGACCCAGTACTTC
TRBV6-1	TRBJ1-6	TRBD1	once	CASGDRAYNSPLHF	TGTGCCAGCGGTGACAGGGCCTATAATTCACCCCTCCACTTT
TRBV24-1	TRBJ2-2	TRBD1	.	CATSGQGNTGELFF	TGTGCCACCAGTGGACAGGGGAACACCGGGGAGCTGTTTTTT
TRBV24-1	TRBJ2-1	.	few	CATSEGDRTSNEQFF	TGTGCCACCAGTGAGGGTGACAGGACTAGCAATGAGCAGTTCTTC